This T cell receptor beta chain was observed in a study of T-cell reconstitution after alpha-beta-depleted transplantation in children. Findings and caveats of the study: Day-60 TCRbeta diversity that was high in some patients was derived from surviving recipient T cells and thymic progenitors. T-cell counts and diversity were attributed mostly to newly produced T cells one year after transplant. The origin of alpha-beta T cells about two months after transplant was reportedly several hundred expanded graft clones.

Using unique molecular identifiers, the investigators prepared the TCRbeta library. TCRdb itself ran the PCR reads through MiXCR, one entry per CDR3 protein. The table records some 440,000 distinct CDR3 sequences, around 16% of them present only once. This clonotype has more than one count but fewer than ten. The antigen is undetermined. Germline lookup yields CDR1 DFQATT and CDR2 SNEGSKA (reference sequence). V gave up 3 bases and J gave up 4 bases, with 15 bases separating them. The CDR3 spans 14 residues. Source: PBMCs, mostly from graft donor cells, taken 360 days after TCRalphabeta/CD19-depleted stem cell transplant. This TCR came from a boy under three years old who had a stem cell transplant for Wiskott-Aldrich syndrome, so the T cells may come from the graft donor. The chain joins TRBV20-1 to TRBJ1-2; D remains ambiguous. The DNA of the CDR3 is TGCAGTGCTAGTGCTCCAGGACGGGGCTATGGCTACACCTTC. Its translation is CSASAPGRGYGYTF.